Sequencing of this T cell receptor beta chain was carried out in a study of CD8 T cells in ankylosing spondylitis. This clonotype was seen many times. What it recognizes is unknown. Study results and limitations: Some motif variants had been reported before (in reactive arthritis synovial fluid and blood).

Libraries for TCR beta were made by quantitative 5'-RACE with molecular barcodes. Each CDR3 protein gets one entry after TCRdb re-called the 5' RACE reads with MiXCR. The sample records about 15,000 distinct CDR3 sequences, 2.8% being singletons. This clonotype was sampled from a male donor with ankylosing spondylitis or in good health (not recorded which). Sequencing was performed on blood, either unsorted or a sorted T cell fraction (not recorded which).

In DNA form, the CDR3 reads TGTGCCAGCAGCGCACAGGGGATGGATGAAAAACTGTTTTTT. This codes for CASSAQGMDEKLFF. J is TRBJ1-4 and V is TRBV9, with TRBD1 matching 7 bases. CDR1 and CDR2 (germline): SGDLS, YYNGEE. Trimming at V came to 3 bases and at J to 6 bases, leaving 5 bases not matched to a gene. The length of the CDR3 is 14 residues. The variable domain in full, with the rest retrieved from reference TRBV9 and TRBJ1-4, is DSGVTQTPKHLITATGQRVTLRCSPRSGDLSVYWYQQSLDQGLQFLIQYYNGEERAKGNILERFSAQQFPDLHSELNLSSLELGDSALYFCASSAQGMDEKLFFGSGTQLSVL.